This TCR beta chain emerged from a study of persistence of HIV-infected CD4 T cells. Study details: Isolated cells were CMV- and HIV-1 Gag-responding CD4+ T cells.

V gave up 1 base and J gave up 5 bases, with 15 bases separating them. CDR3 size: 16 residues. Germline loops: CDR1 SGHNT, CDR2 YYREEE (reference sequence). The stimulus was lysate of CMV-infected fibroblasts, around 9.3 ug/mL. Memory cells lacking CD40L and CD69 with high CD45RO were sorted. Regarding this clone: As yet, its antigen is unknown.

This was the immunoSEQ version 4 assay in survey mode. Measured with immunoSEQ multiplex PCR; TCRdb has only the in-frame clones, and not every one. The sample has 37,000 or so clones, more than 70% seen once; the top ten hold 1.6%. Sequencing used CD4+ T cells sorted from PBMCs after 18-hour stimulation, obtained from a patient who received antiretroviral therapy. This clonotype originated in an adult man with HIV who was CMV-seropositive. The V call is TRBV5-4, the J call TRBJ1-4, with D perhaps TRBD1 (5 bases). The CDR3 region is CASSLNPGAPNEKLFF. CDR3 bases: TGTGCCAGCAGCTTGAACCCTGGGGCCCCGAATGAAAAACTGTTTTTT. Based on the CDR3 plus reference TRBV5-4 and TRBJ1-4, the full variable domain is ETGVTQSPTHLIKTRGQQVTLRCSSQSGHNTVSWYQQALGQGPQFIFQYYREEENGRGNFPPRFSGLQFPNYSSELNVNALELDDSALYLCASSLNPGAPNEKLFFGSGTQLSVL.